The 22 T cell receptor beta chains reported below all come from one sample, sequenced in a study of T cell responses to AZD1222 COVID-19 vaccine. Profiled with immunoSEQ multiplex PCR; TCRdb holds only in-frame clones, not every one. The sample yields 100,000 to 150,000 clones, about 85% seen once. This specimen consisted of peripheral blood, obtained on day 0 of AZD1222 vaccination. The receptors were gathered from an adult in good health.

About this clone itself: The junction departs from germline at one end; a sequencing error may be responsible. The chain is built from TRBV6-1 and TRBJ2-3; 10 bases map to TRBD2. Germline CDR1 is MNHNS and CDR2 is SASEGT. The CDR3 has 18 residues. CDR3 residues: CASREAGTSESSTDTQYF. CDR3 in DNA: TGTGCCAGCAGAGAAGCCGGGACTAGCGAGTCTAGCACAGATACGCAGTATTTT.

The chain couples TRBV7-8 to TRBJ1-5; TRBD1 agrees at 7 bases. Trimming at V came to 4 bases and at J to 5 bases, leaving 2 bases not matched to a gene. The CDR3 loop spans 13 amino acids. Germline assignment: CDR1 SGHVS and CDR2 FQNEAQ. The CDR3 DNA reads TGTGCCAGCAGCTCCCAGGGGGATCAGCCCCAGCATTTT. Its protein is CASSSQGDQPQHF.

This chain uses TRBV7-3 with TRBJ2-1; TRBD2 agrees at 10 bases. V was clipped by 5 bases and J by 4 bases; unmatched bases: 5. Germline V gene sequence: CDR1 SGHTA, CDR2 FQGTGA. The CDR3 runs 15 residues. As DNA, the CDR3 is TGTGCCAGCAGCCTTAGCGGGGGGTCGTACAATGAGCAGTTCTTC. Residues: CASSLSGGSYNEQFF.

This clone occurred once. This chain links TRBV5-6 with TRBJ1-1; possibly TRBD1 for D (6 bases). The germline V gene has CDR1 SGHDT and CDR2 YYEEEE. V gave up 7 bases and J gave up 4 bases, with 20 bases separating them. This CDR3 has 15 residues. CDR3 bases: TGTGCCAGCCTCCCCGAGGGGGGGCTGGGCACTGAAGCTTTCTTT. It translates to CASLPEGGLGTEAFF.

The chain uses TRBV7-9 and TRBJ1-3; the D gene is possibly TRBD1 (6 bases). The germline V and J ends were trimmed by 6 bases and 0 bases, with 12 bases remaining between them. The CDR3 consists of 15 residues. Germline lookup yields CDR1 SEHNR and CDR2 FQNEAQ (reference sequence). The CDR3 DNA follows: TGTGCCAGCAGGGGGGGCAGGGACTCTGGAAACACCATATATTTT. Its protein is CASRGGRDSGNTIYF.

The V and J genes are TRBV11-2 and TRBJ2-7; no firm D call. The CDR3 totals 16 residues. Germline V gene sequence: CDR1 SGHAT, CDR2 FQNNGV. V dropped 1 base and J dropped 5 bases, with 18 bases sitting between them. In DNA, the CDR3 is TGTGCCAGCAGCTTAGTTGTGCTAGTTGGCGCCGACGAGCAGTACTTC. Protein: CASSLVVLVGADEQYF. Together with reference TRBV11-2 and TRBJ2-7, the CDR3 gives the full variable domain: EAGVAQSPRYKIIEKRQSVAFWCNPISGHATLYWYQQILGQGPKLLIQFQNNGVVDDSQLPKDRFSAERLKGVDSTLKIQPAKLEDSAVYLCASSLVVLVGADEQYFGPGTRLTVT.

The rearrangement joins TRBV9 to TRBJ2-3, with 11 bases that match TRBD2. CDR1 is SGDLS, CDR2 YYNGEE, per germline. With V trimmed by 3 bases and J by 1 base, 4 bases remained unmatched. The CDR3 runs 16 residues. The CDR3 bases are TGTGCCAGCAGCGGAACACTAGCGGGGGGCACAGATACGCAGTATTTT. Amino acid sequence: CASSGTLAGGTDTQYF. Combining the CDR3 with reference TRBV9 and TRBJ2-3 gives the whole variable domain DSGVTQTPKHLITATGQRVTLRCSPRSGDLSVYWYQQSLDQGLQFLIQYYNGEERAKGNILERFSAQQFPDLHSELNLSSLELGDSALYFCASSGTLAGGTDTQYFGPGTRLTVL.

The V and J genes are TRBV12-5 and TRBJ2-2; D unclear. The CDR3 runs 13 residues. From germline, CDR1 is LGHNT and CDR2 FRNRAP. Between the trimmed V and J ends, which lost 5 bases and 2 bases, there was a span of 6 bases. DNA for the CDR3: TGTGCTAGTGGTCTAGGCAACACCGGGGAGCTGTTTTTT. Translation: CASGLGNTGELFF. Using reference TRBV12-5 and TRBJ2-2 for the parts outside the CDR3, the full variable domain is DARVTQTPRHKVTEMGQEVTMRCQPILGHNTVFWYRQTMMQGLELLAYFRNRAPLDDSGMPKDRFSAEMPDATLATLKIQPSEPRDSAVYFCASGLGNTGELFFGEGSRLTVL.

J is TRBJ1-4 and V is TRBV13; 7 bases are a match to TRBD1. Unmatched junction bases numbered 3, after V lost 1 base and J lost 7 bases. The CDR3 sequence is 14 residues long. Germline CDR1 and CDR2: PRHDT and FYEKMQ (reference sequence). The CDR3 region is CASSLEGGGEKLFF. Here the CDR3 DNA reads TGTGCCAGCAGCTTAGAAGGGGGCGGTGAAAAACTGTTTTTT.

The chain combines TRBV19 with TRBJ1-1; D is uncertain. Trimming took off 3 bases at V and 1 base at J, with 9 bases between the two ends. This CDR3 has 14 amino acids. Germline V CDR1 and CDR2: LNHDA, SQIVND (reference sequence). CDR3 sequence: CASSIPHPNTEAFF. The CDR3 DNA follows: TGTGCCAGTAGTATCCCCCACCCGAACACTGAAGCTTTCTTT.

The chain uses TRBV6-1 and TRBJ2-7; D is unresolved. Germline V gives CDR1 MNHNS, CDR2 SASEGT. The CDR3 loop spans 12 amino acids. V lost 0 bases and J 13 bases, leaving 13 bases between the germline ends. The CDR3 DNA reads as TGTGCCAGCAGTGAAGCTAGAGGCAGGTGCTACTTC. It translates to CASSEARGRCYF.

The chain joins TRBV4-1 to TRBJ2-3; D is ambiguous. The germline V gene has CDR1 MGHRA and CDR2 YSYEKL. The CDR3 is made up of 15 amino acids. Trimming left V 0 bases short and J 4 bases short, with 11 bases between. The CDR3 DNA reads TGCGCCAGCAGCCAAGAATTCCCGGCACCAGATACGCAGTATTTT. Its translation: CASSQEFPAPDTQYF.

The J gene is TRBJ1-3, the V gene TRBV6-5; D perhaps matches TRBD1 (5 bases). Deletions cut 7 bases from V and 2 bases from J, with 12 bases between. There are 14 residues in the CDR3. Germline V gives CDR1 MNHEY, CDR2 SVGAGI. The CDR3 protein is CASTKGVPGNTIYF. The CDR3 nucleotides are TGTGCCAGCACTAAAGGGGTACCTGGAAACACCATATATTTT.

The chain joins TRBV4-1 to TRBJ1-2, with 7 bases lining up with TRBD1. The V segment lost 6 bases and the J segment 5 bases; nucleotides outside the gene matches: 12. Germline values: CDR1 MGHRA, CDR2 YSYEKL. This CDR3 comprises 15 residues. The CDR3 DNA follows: TGCGCCAGCAGTTCCGAAAGGGGGCCCCTATATGGCTACACCTTC. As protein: CASSSERGPLYGYTF.

As DNA, the CDR3 is TGTGCCAGTAGCCCCGGTATAGGGGGGTACGAGCAGTACTTC. As protein: CASSPGIGGYEQYF. V gene TRBV19 combines with J gene TRBJ2-7; D possibly uses TRBD1 or TRBD2 (6 bases each). The V gene lost 6 bases and the J gene lost 4 bases, with 16 bases spanning the gap. Germline CDR1 and CDR2: LNHDA and SQIVND (reference sequence). CDR3 length equals 14 residues.

CDR3 in DNA: TGTGCCAGCAGCTTGTTTTTGACCCAAGAGACCCAGTACTTC. Protein product: CASSLFLTQETQYF. The chain joins TRBV11-2 to TRBJ2-5; no reliable D call. V lost 3 bases, J lost 1 base, and 9 bases lay in between. Germline lookup yields CDR1 SGHAT and CDR2 FQNNGV. This CDR3 spans 14 amino acids.

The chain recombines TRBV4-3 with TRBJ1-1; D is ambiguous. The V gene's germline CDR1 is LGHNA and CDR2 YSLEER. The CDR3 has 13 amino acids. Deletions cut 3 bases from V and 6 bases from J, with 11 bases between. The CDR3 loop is CASSQAAGPEAFF. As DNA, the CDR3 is TGCGCCAGCAGCCAGGCAGCCGGGCCTGAAGCTTTCTTT.

The CDR3 region has the DNA TGTGCCAGTAGTCTCCGCGCAGGGGGGGCCACTGAAGCTTTCTTT. Residues: CASSLRAGGATEAFF. The V call is TRBV19, the J call TRBJ1-1; 7 positions agree with TRBD1. From germline, CDR1 is LNHDA and CDR2 SQIVND (reference sequence). CDR3 length equals 15 residues. V lost 5 bases to trimming and J lost 4 bases; unmatched junction nucleotides: 10.

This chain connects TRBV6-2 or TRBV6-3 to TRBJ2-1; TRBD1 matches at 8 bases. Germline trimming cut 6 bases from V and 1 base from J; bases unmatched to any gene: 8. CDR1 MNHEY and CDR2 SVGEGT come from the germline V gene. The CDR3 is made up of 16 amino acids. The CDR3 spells CASSPGTGWSYNEQFF. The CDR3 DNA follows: TGTGCCAGCAGCCCTGGGACAGGCTGGTCCTACAATGAGCAGTTCTTC.

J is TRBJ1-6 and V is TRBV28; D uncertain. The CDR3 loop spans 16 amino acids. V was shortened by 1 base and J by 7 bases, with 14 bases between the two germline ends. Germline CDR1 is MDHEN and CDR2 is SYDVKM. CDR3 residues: CASSLYGSIANSPLHF. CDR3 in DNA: TGTGCCAGCAGTTTATACGGCAGCATAGCGAATTCACCCCTCCACTTT.

CDR3 sequence reads: CATSGRAGLYNEQFF. The DNA for the CDR3 is TGTGCCACCAGTGGTCGAGCGGGACTTTACAATGAGCAGTTCTTC. This chain links TRBV24-1 with TRBJ2-1; 7 bases align to TRBD2. The CDR3 loop spans 15 amino acids. In germline, CDR1 is KGHDR, CDR2 SFDVKD. The V segment lost 5 bases and the J segment 4 bases; nucleotides outside the gene matches: 7.

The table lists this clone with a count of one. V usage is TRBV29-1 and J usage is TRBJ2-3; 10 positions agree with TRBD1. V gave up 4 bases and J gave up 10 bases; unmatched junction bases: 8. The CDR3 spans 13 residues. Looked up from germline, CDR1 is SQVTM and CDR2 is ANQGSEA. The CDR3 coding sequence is TGCAGCGTTGGGACAGGGGGGCCTGGGGCGCAGTATTTT. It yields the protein CSVGTGGPGAQYF.